The 13 T cell receptor beta chains reported below all come from one sample, sequenced in a study of blood T cells in healthy people across ages. Combining a sample-barcoded 5' primer with a J-beta primer mix, a second PCR ran for about 7 to 11 cycles. TCRdb re-called the 5' RACE reads through MiXCR, storing one row per CDR3 protein. The table has 790,000 or so distinct CDR3 sequences, 45% to 70% seen once. The sequenced sample consisted of blood. Source of these receptors: a man in his forties or fifties in good health.

The chain has TRBV6-2 or TRBV6-3 and TRBJ2-7; D unresolved. The CDR3 spans 12 residues. Germline V CDR1 and CDR2: MNHEY, SVGEGT. Trimming left V 7 bases short and J 2 bases short, with 9 bases between. CDR3 sequence: CASKDTTYEQYF. CDR3 in DNA: TGTGCCAGCAAAGACACCACCTACGAGCAGTACTTC.

This chain joins TRBV7-2 and TRBJ2-7; 9 positions agree with TRBD2. Germline V lookup: CDR1 SGHTA, CDR2 FQGNSA. The CDR3 totals 14 residues. V dropped 3 bases and J dropped 4; count of bases not matched to a gene: 4. The CDR3 is CTSSLASGNYEQYF. In DNA form, the CDR3 reads TGTACCAGCAGCTTGGCTAGCGGGAATTACGAGCAGTACTTC.

The rearrangement joins TRBV20-1 to TRBJ1-6; D ambiguous. V was pared by 5 bases and J by 9 bases, with 20 bases between. This CDR3 spans 15 amino acids. The germline V gene encodes CDR1 DFQATT and CDR2 SNEGSKA (reference sequence). The DNA of the CDR3 is TGCAGTGCTCGAATATACGTCGGGAGCAGTTCACCCCTCCACTTT. Amino acids: CSARIYVGSSSPLHF.

This chain links TRBV4-2 with TRBJ2-5; D unclear. The CDR3 covers 15 residues. V lost 2 bases to trimming and J lost 4 bases, with 14 bases between them. Germline CDR1 reads LGHNA; CDR2 reads YNFKEQ. The CDR3 DNA is TGTGCCAGCAGCCAAAAGTCGGGCCCAGGAGAGACCCAGTACTTC. Translation: CASSQKSGPGETQYF.

This clonotype was seen more than once but under ten times. V usage is TRBV4-3 and J usage is TRBJ2-3; D is uncertain. CDR3 size: 11 residues. Per the germline V gene, CDR1 is LGHNA and CDR2 is YSLEER. The germline V and J ends were trimmed by 4 bases and 8 bases, with 7 bases remaining between them. The CDR3 DNA reads as TGCGCCAGCAGCCGAGTCAGTACGCAGTATTTT. Amino acids: CASSRVSTQYF.

The table lists this clonotype with a few counts. The V call is TRBV6-5, the J call TRBJ2-5, with D uncertain. V lost 0 bases, J lost 0 bases, and 8 bases lay in between. The germline CDR1 and CDR2 sequences are MNHEY and SVGAGI. The CDR3 consists of 15 residues. The CDR3 DNA reads as TGTGCCAGCAGTTACTCGAACTCGTACCAAGAGACCCAGTACTTC. Protein sequence: CASSYSNSYQETQYF.

This clonotype was detected only a few times. The J gene is TRBJ2-1, the V gene TRBV27; D might be TRBD1 (6 bases). CDR3 length: 17 residues. Trimming took off 0 bases at V and 9 bases at J, with 21 bases between the two ends. Germline CDR1 and CDR2: MNHEY and SMNVEV (reference sequence). The CDR3 DNA reads as TGTGCCAGCAGTTTATCTCAGCCGCTACAGGGAGTTGGTGAGCAGTTCTTC. Translated, it gives CASSLSQPLQGVGEQFF.

In its sample, this clonotype was seen a few times. The J gene is TRBJ2-5, the V gene TRBV29-1; tentative D call: TRBD2 (5 bases). Trimming pared 8 bases from V and 4 bases from J, leaving 11 bases between. The CDR3 is 11 amino acids. Germline values: CDR1 SQVTM, CDR2 ANQGSEA. CDR3 sequence: CSSGVRETQYF. In DNA, the CDR3 is TGCAGCAGCGGAGTTCGAGAGACCCAGTACTTC.

This clonotype was counted only a few times. The CDR3 protein is CASSFQQGIGGKTQYF. CDR3 sequence (DNA): TGTGCCAGCAGTTTCCAACAGGGGATAGGCGGAAAGACCCAGTACTTC. V gene TRBV28 combines with J gene TRBJ2-5, with 7 bases lining up with TRBD1. Looked up from germline, CDR1 is MDHEN and CDR2 is SYDVKM. The ends lost 3 bases at V and 6 bases at J; junction bases unmatched: 13. This CDR3 comprises 16 residues.

The chain links TRBV20-1 to TRBJ1-3; D ambiguous. Between the trimmed V and J ends, which lost 0 bases and 0 bases, there was a span of 12 bases. The CDR3 is made up of 16 amino acids. Germline CDR1 reads DFQATT; CDR2 reads SNEGSKA (reference sequence). CDR3 region: CSARDPRVLSGNTIYF. CDR3 in DNA: TGCAGTGCTAGAGATCCTAGGGTCCTCTCTGGAAACACCATATATTTT.

This clonotype was picked up a small number of times. The chain links TRBV28 to TRBJ2-3, with D unclear. Looked up from germline, CDR1 is MDHEN and CDR2 is SYDVKM. The germline V and J ends were trimmed by 4 bases and 5 bases, with 10 bases remaining between them. CDR3 size: 13 residues. The CDR3 protein is CASSSYSGDTQYF. The CDR3 coding sequence is TGTGCCAGCAGTTCCTATTCCGGAGATACGCAGTATTTT.

As regards this clonotype: One junction end disagrees with the germline gene, perhaps due to a read error. The chain links TRBV3-1 to TRBJ2-4; D not resolved. In germline, CDR1 is LGHDT, CDR2 YNNKEL (reference sequence). The CDR3 has 11 residues. CDR3 in DNA: TGCGCTACACGAGGTTCTGGAGAGCAGTACTTC. Translating it yields CATRGSGEQYF.

This rearrangement joins TRBV29-1 to TRBJ2-1; 10 bases agree with TRBD1. The trim removed 6 bases at V and 7 bases at J, leaving 9 bases unmatched. The CDR3 is 14 residues long. Germline CDR1 is SQVTM and CDR2 is ANQGSEA. In DNA, the CDR3 is TGCAGCGTCCGAAGAGGGACAGGGGTGAATGAGCAGTTCTTC. Translation: CSVRRGTGVNEQFF.